Listed below are T cell receptor beta chains from one sample, sequenced in a study of T cell responses to AZD1222 COVID-19 vaccine. Sequenced by immunoSEQ multiplex PCR; TCRdb stores in-frame clones only, minus some. The sample has 150,000 to 180,000 clones; about 90% are singletons. Material: peripheral blood, obtained 28 days after the second AZD1222 dose. These receptor sequences come from an adult who received the AZD1222 COVID-19 vaccine. Each CDR3 is given with its conserved first and last residue. The order of the fields is J gene, clone size, D gene, V gene, CDR3 length, CDR3 DNA, CDR3 protein. A D gene is named only where the DNA matches it firmly. The size of a clone is reported for some rows only, either as once, few or many, or as a class for expanded clones.

j_call: TRBJ2-2; clone_size: NA; d_call: TRBD2; v_call: TRBV27; cdr3_length: 14; cdr3_nt: TGTGCCAGCAGAAAACTAGCGATTACTGGGGAGCTGTTTTTT; cdr3_aa: CASRKLAITGELFF
j_call: TRBJ2-1; clone_size: NA; d_call: NA; v_call: TRBV10-3; cdr3_length: 14; cdr3_nt: TGTGCCATCAGTGAGCCACGGGACGTAATGGAGCAGTTCTTC; cdr3_aa: CAISEPRDVMEQFF
j_call: TRBJ2-1; clone_size: NA; d_call: NA; v_call: TRBV7-2; cdr3_length: 15; cdr3_nt: TGTGCCAGCAGCTTGGTTGGAGGGACCACCCCTCGGCAGTTCTTC; cdr3_aa: CASSLVGGTTPRQFF
j_call: TRBJ1-5; clone_size: NA; d_call: NA; v_call: TRBV28; cdr3_length: 14; cdr3_nt: TGTGCCAGCAGTCCCGCCAGTAGCAATCAGCCCCAGCATTTT; cdr3_aa: CASSPASSNQPQHF
j_call: TRBJ1-2; clone_size: NA; d_call: NA; v_call: TRBV29-1; cdr3_length: 13; cdr3_nt: TGCAGCGTTGATGACAGGACCAGACTCGACTACACCTTC; cdr3_aa: CSVDDRTRLDYTF
j_call: TRBJ1-5; clone_size: NA; d_call: NA; v_call: TRBV27; cdr3_length: 14; cdr3_nt: TGTGCCAGTCGCGGGGGGGGGAGCAATCAGCCCCAGCATTTT; cdr3_aa: CASRGGGSNQPQHF
j_call: TRBJ1-6; clone_size: NA; d_call: NA; v_call: TRBV7-3; cdr3_length: 15; cdr3_nt: TGTGCCAGCAGCTCGGTCGGGGGCCTCAATTCACCCCTCCACTTT; cdr3_aa: CASSSVGGLNSPLHF
j_call: TRBJ2-5; clone_size: NA; d_call: NA; v_call: TRBV12-3/TRBV12-4; cdr3_length: 11; cdr3_nt: TGTGCCAGCAGGGCCCGGGAGACCCAGTACTTC; cdr3_aa: CASRARETQYF
j_call: TRBJ1-5; clone_size: NA; d_call: NA; v_call: TRBV28; cdr3_length: 14; cdr3_nt: TGTGCCAGCAGGTTAGGTGGGGGGAATCAGCCCCAGCATTTT; cdr3_aa: CASRLGGGNQPQHF
j_call: TRBJ2-2; clone_size: few; d_call: TRBD2; v_call: TRBV29-1; cdr3_length: 14; cdr3_nt: TGCAGCGTTAGGAGCGGGAGGGCCTCCGGGGAGCTGTTTTTT; cdr3_aa: CSVRSGRASGELFF
j_call: TRBJ1-1; clone_size: NA; d_call: NA; v_call: TRBV5-1; cdr3_length: 15; cdr3_nt: TGCGCCAGCAGCTTGGGACAGCACATGAACACTGAAGCTTTCTTT; cdr3_aa: CASSLGQHMNTEAFF
j_call: TRBJ2-1; clone_size: NA; d_call: NA; v_call: TRBV10-3; cdr3_length: 12; cdr3_nt: TGTGCCACTTCCCCCGAGCACAATGAGCAGTTCTTC; cdr3_aa: CATSPEHNEQFF
j_call: TRBJ1-2; clone_size: NA; d_call: NA; v_call: TRBV2; cdr3_length: 13; cdr3_nt: TGTGCCAGCAGTGACCCCGGGAGATATGGCTACACCTTC; cdr3_aa: CASSDPGRYGYTF
j_call: TRBJ1-4; clone_size: NA; d_call: NA; v_call: TRBV14; cdr3_length: 15; cdr3_nt: TGTGCCAGCAGCCAAGGTTATGGTTCCAGGGGAAAACTGTTTTTT; cdr3_aa: CASSQGYGSRGKLFF
j_call: TRBJ2-7; clone_size: many; d_call: NA; v_call: TRBV2; cdr3_length: 14; cdr3_nt: TGTGCCAGCAGTCCAGACAGCACCTCCTACGAGCAGTACTTC; cdr3_aa: CASSPDSTSYEQYF
j_call: TRBJ1-5; clone_size: NA; d_call: NA; v_call: TRBV23-1; cdr3_length: 14; cdr3_nt: TGCGCCAGCAGTCGGTTGGGGGGATCACAGCCCCAGCATTTT; cdr3_aa: CASSRLGGSQPQHF
j_call: TRBJ2-7; clone_size: NA; d_call: TRBD2; v_call: TRBV5-4; cdr3_length: 16; cdr3_nt: TGTGCCAGCAGCCCGGGACTAGCGGGAATTACCTACGAGCAGTACTTC; cdr3_aa: CASSPGLAGITYEQYF
j_call: TRBJ1-1; clone_size: NA; d_call: NA; v_call: TRBV7-3; cdr3_length: 11; cdr3_nt: TGTGCCAGCAGGGGGGACACTGAAGCTTTCTTT; cdr3_aa: CASRGDTEAFF
j_call: TRBJ2-3; clone_size: NA; d_call: NA; v_call: TRBV4-3; cdr3_length: 15; cdr3_nt: TGCGCCAGCAGCCAAGATTTAGGGGTCACAGATACGCAGTATTTT; cdr3_aa: CASSQDLGVTDTQYF
j_call: TRBJ2-6; clone_size: NA; d_call: NA; v_call: TRBV19; cdr3_length: 18; cdr3_nt: TGTGCCAGTAGTATTATTGCAGCCATTACATCTGGGGCCAACGTCCTGACTTTC; cdr3_aa: CASSIIAAITSGANVLTF
j_call: TRBJ1-5; clone_size: NA; d_call: NA; v_call: TRBV7-9; cdr3_length: 12; cdr3_nt: TGTGCCAGCAGCTTGAACGGACAGCCCCAGCATTTT; cdr3_aa: CASSLNGQPQHF
j_call: TRBJ1-2; clone_size: NA; d_call: TRBD1; v_call: TRBV28; cdr3_length: 17; cdr3_nt: TGTGCCAGCAGTCTGACAGGGAAGCCCCTAGGGGTCTATGGCTACACCTTC; cdr3_aa: CASSLTGKPLGVYGYTF
j_call: TRBJ2-1; clone_size: NA; d_call: NA; v_call: TRBV19; cdr3_length: 14; cdr3_nt: TGTGCCAGTAGTATAAGGCGGTCCTACAATGAGCAGTTCTTC; cdr3_aa: CASSIRRSYNEQFF
j_call: TRBJ1-3; clone_size: NA; d_call: NA; v_call: TRBV19; cdr3_length: 14; cdr3_nt: TGTGCCAGTAGGAAGGATCTTCTGGGAAACACCATATATTTT; cdr3_aa: CASRKDLLGNTIYF
j_call: TRBJ2-2; clone_size: NA; d_call: NA; v_call: TRBV9; cdr3_length: 14; cdr3_nt: TGTGCCAGCAGCGTTGACTCTACGACCGGGGAGCTGTTTTTT; cdr3_aa: CASSVDSTTGELFF
j_call: TRBJ2-6; clone_size: NA; d_call: NA; v_call: TRBV5-1; cdr3_length: 16; cdr3_nt: TGCGCCAGCAGCCCGACTAGTGTCCCTGGGGCCAACGTCCTGACTTTC; cdr3_aa: CASSPTSVPGANVLTF
j_call: TRBJ2-3; clone_size: NA; d_call: TRBD1; v_call: TRBV2; cdr3_length: 13; cdr3_nt: TGTGCCAGCAGCGAGGACAGGGCCGATACGCAGTATTTT; cdr3_aa: CASSEDRADTQYF
j_call: TRBJ1-2; clone_size: NA; d_call: NA; v_call: TRBV18; cdr3_length: 16; cdr3_nt: TGTGCCAGCTCATCCATATCCTCGGGGACCGACTATGGCTACACCTTC; cdr3_aa: CASSSISSGTDYGYTF
j_call: TRBJ2-3; clone_size: NA; d_call: TRBD1; v_call: TRBV28; cdr3_length: 15; cdr3_nt: TGTGCCAGCAGTACCACGACAGGGGGTACAGATACGCAGTATTTT; cdr3_aa: CASSTTTGGTDTQYF
j_call: TRBJ1-5; clone_size: NA; d_call: NA; v_call: TRBV7-2; cdr3_length: 16; cdr3_nt: TGTGCCAGCAGCTTTGATGGGGTGAAGGGCAATCAGCCCCAGCATTTT; cdr3_aa: CASSFDGVKGNQPQHF
j_call: TRBJ1-4; clone_size: NA; d_call: NA; v_call: TRBV6-6; cdr3_length: 16; cdr3_nt: TGTGCCAGCAGTTACGGCGCTGGGGGAGCTAATGAAAAACTGTTTTTT; cdr3_aa: CASSYGAGGANEKLFF
j_call: TRBJ2-7; clone_size: NA; d_call: NA; v_call: TRBV7-3; cdr3_length: 16; cdr3_nt: TGTGCCAGCAGCTTAAATCGTGTGGGCCAGGCCTACGAGCAGTACTTC; cdr3_aa: CASSLNRVGQAYEQYF
j_call: TRBJ2-1; clone_size: NA; d_call: NA; v_call: TRBV15; cdr3_length: 14; cdr3_nt: TGTGCCACCAGCAGAGTTGGTACCGACAATGAGCAGTTCTTC; cdr3_aa: CATSRVGTDNEQFF
j_call: TRBJ1-6; clone_size: NA; d_call: NA; v_call: TRBV11-2; cdr3_length: 18; cdr3_nt: TGTGCCAGCAGCTTAGATCGCGCGAAGGGACGGTATAATTCACCCCTCCACTTT; cdr3_aa: CASSLDRAKGRYNSPLHF
j_call: TRBJ1-1; clone_size: once; d_call: NA; v_call: TRBV6-2/TRBV6-3; cdr3_length: 16; cdr3_nt: TGTGCCAGCAGCTTTCCTTACGGGAATTTGGGCACTGAAGCTTTCTTT; cdr3_aa: CASSFPYGNLGTEAFF
j_call: TRBJ1-6; clone_size: NA; d_call: TRBD1; v_call: TRBV5-3; cdr3_length: 18; cdr3_nt: TGTGCCAGAAGCTTGGGAAACCAAACAGGGGCTGATAATTCACCCCTCCACTTT; cdr3_aa: CARSLGNQTGADNSPLHF
j_call: TRBJ1-1; clone_size: NA; d_call: NA; v_call: TRBV6-5; cdr3_length: 14; cdr3_nt: TGTGCCAGCAAAGTTTCTCCAGGGTGGACTGAAGCTTTCTTT; cdr3_aa: CASKVSPGWTEAFF
j_call: TRBJ1-6; clone_size: NA; d_call: TRBD1; v_call: TRBV6-2/TRBV6-3; cdr3_length: 15; cdr3_nt: TGTGCCAGCAGCCCCGGACAGGGCTATAATTCACCCCTCCACTTT; cdr3_aa: CASSPGQGYNSPLHF
j_call: TRBJ1-4; clone_size: NA; d_call: NA; v_call: TRBV24-1; cdr3_length: 15; cdr3_nt: TGTGCCACCAGTGACCCCGGGGTGAGGCCCGAAAAACTGTTTTTT; cdr3_aa: CATSDPGVRPEKLFF
j_call: TRBJ2-7; clone_size: NA; d_call: NA; v_call: TRBV18; cdr3_length: 14; cdr3_nt: TGTGCCAGCTCACCGGGAAGGAGTTCCTACGAGCAGTACTTC; cdr3_aa: CASSPGRSSYEQYF
j_call: TRBJ2-1; clone_size: NA; d_call: NA; v_call: TRBV4-3; cdr3_length: 15; cdr3_nt: TGCGCCAGCAGCCAAGAGAGCACGGGAATCTATGAGCAGTTCTTC; cdr3_aa: CASSQESTGIYEQFF
j_call: TRBJ2-2; clone_size: NA; d_call: TRBD1; v_call: TRBV4-1; cdr3_length: 16; cdr3_nt: TGCGCCAGCAGCCACGGACAGGGAGTGTACACCGGGGAGCTGTTTTTT; cdr3_aa: CASSHGQGVYTGELFF
j_call: TRBJ2-1; clone_size: few; d_call: NA; v_call: TRBV12-3/TRBV12-4; cdr3_length: 12; cdr3_nt: TGTGCCAGCAGTTTAGCGCTCGGGGAGCAGTTCTTC; cdr3_aa: CASSLALGEQFF
j_call: TRBJ2-2; clone_size: NA; d_call: TRBD2; v_call: TRBV7-3; cdr3_length: 17; cdr3_nt: TGTGCCAGCAGCTTAAAACCCCTAGCGGGAGCATCCGGGGAGCTGTTTTTT; cdr3_aa: CASSLKPLAGASGELFF
j_call: TRBJ2-2; clone_size: NA; d_call: NA; v_call: TRBV6-2/TRBV6-3; cdr3_length: 14; cdr3_nt: TGTGCCAGCAGTAGACTGGCCTCCACCGGGGAGCTGTTTTTT; cdr3_aa: CASSRLASTGELFF